This is a list of T cell receptor beta chains from one sample in a study of blood T cell repertoires in COVID-19. Method: immunoSEQ multiplex PCR; TCRdb's copy keeps in-frame clones and lacks some. This table holds 400,000 to 450,000 clones, 80% to 90% found once. The material sequenced was peripheral blood. All receptors come from a man between 18 and 29 years old with COVID-19, enrolled during active disease. CDR3s leave out the opening cysteine and the closing phenylalanine or tryptophan. Each record gives: CDR3 protein, V gene, clone size, J gene. Part of the rows lack a size; the others show once, few, many or a class for expanded clones.

CDR3aa: ASSAQDPRLAGVIDTQY
v_gene: TRBV4-1
abundance: NA
j_gene: TRBJ2-3

CDR3aa: ASSEVGTGGSPLH
v_gene: TRBV6-1
abundance: NA
j_gene: TRBJ1-6

CDR3aa: ASSRDRDEQY
v_gene: TRBV18
abundance: NA
j_gene: TRBJ2-7

CDR3aa: ASSPRDRDKNIQY
v_gene: TRBV3-1/TRBV3-2
abundance: once
j_gene: TRBJ2-4

CDR3aa: ASSMGGVAGGSNIQY
v_gene: TRBV19
abundance: once
j_gene: TRBJ2-4

CDR3aa: AITRGAGDEQY
v_gene: TRBV10-3
abundance: once
j_gene: TRBJ2-7

CDR3aa: ASSTGVAWGGETQY
v_gene: TRBV7-9
abundance: NA
j_gene: TRBJ2-5

CDR3aa: ATSDQTLLQPQH
v_gene: TRBV24-1
abundance: NA
j_gene: TRBJ1-5

CDR3aa: ASSTRRGRVDIQY
v_gene: TRBV19
abundance: NA
j_gene: TRBJ2-4

CDR3aa: ASLGLGGTDTQY
v_gene: TRBV18
abundance: NA
j_gene: TRBJ2-3

CDR3aa: ASTQAPGVPEAF
v_gene: TRBV6-1
abundance: NA
j_gene: TRBJ1-1

CDR3aa: ASSLVGTSLGPVSDEQF
v_gene: TRBV7-9
abundance: NA
j_gene: TRBJ2-1

CDR3aa: ASSRLGQAGFATNEKLF
v_gene: TRBV6-6
abundance: NA
j_gene: TRBJ1-4

CDR3aa: ASSQDRGDTQTGNTIY
v_gene: TRBV4-1
abundance: NA
j_gene: TRBJ1-3

CDR3aa: ASSIGGGSSYNEQF
v_gene: TRBV19
abundance: NA
j_gene: TRBJ2-1

CDR3aa: ASSSLNEAGELF
v_gene: TRBV5-5
abundance: NA
j_gene: TRBJ2-2

CDR3aa: ASSQTMDSYNSPLH
v_gene: TRBV27
abundance: NA
j_gene: TRBJ1-6

CDR3aa: ASSVSRQGDFEQY
v_gene: TRBV9
abundance: NA
j_gene: TRBJ2-7

CDR3aa: ASSISGSMYNEQF
v_gene: TRBV7-2
abundance: NA
j_gene: TRBJ2-1

CDR3aa: ASSVRQGGSYNEQF
v_gene: TRBV9
abundance: once
j_gene: TRBJ2-1

CDR3aa: ASSQEIRGPTEAF
v_gene: TRBV3-1/TRBV3-2
abundance: NA
j_gene: TRBJ1-1

CDR3aa: ASRSYVGAYGYT
v_gene: TRBV6-5
abundance: NA
j_gene: TRBJ1-2

CDR3aa: ASSVGGTGASYEQY
v_gene: TRBV9
abundance: NA
j_gene: TRBJ2-7

CDR3aa: ASNRNRALRAGANVLT
v_gene: TRBV2
abundance: once
j_gene: TRBJ2-6

CDR3aa: ASSYQGAEGYT
v_gene: TRBV6-2/TRBV6-3
abundance: NA
j_gene: TRBJ1-2

CDR3aa: ASSDPQGTVYEQY
v_gene: TRBV25-1
abundance: NA
j_gene: TRBJ2-7

CDR3aa: SVRLKEAF
v_gene: TRBV29-1
abundance: NA
j_gene: TRBJ1-1

CDR3aa: ASSLGGLTNYGYT
v_gene: TRBV27
abundance: NA
j_gene: TRBJ1-2

CDR3aa: ASSEVLAANTDTQY
v_gene: TRBV11-2
abundance: NA
j_gene: TRBJ2-3

CDR3aa: ASRNRVSLTEAF
v_gene: TRBV6-6
abundance: NA
j_gene: TRBJ1-1

CDR3aa: ASTLTGRANYGYT
v_gene: TRBV28
abundance: NA
j_gene: TRBJ1-2

CDR3aa: ASSEGAGGWRKEKLF
v_gene: TRBV6-1
abundance: once
j_gene: TRBJ1-4

CDR3aa: ASLPVSGANVLT
v_gene: TRBV19
abundance: NA
j_gene: TRBJ2-6

CDR3aa: ASSFRDRGFYGYT
v_gene: TRBV5-4
abundance: NA
j_gene: TRBJ1-2

CDR3aa: ASSLAGGAGISNQPQH
v_gene: TRBV5-6
abundance: NA
j_gene: TRBJ1-5

CDR3aa: ASSSREFSYEQY
v_gene: TRBV19
abundance: NA
j_gene: TRBJ2-7

CDR3aa: ASSVMGGSQPQH
v_gene: TRBV5-6
abundance: NA
j_gene: TRBJ1-5

CDR3aa: ASSLDGWREQF
v_gene: TRBV27
abundance: NA
j_gene: TRBJ2-1

CDR3aa: ASSEEVLTSANQETQY
v_gene: TRBV6-1
abundance: once
j_gene: TRBJ2-5

CDR3aa: ASSASDYNEQF
v_gene: TRBV12-3/TRBV12-4
abundance: NA
j_gene: TRBJ2-1